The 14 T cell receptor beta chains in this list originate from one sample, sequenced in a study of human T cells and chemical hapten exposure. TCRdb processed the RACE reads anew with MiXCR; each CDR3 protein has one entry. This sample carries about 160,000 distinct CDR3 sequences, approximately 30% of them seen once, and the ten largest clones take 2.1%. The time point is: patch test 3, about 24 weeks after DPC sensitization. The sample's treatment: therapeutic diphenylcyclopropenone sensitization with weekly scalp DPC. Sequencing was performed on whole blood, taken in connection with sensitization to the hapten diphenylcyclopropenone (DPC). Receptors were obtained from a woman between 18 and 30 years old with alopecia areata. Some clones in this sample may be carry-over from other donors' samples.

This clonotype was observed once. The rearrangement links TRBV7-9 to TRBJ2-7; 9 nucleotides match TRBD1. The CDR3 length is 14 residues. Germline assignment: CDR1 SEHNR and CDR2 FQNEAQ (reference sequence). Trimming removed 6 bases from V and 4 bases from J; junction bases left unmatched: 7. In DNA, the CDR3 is TGTGCCAGCAGTTCCGGGACAGGGCGGTACGAGCAGTACTTC. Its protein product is CASSSGTGRYEQYF.

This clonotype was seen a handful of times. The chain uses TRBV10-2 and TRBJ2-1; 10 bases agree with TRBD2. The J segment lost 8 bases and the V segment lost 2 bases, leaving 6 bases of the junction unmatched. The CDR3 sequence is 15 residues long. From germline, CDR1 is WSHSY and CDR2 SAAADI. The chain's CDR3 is CASSESGGAADEQFF. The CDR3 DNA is TGCGCCAGCAGTGAGAGCGGGGGGGCTGCGGATGAGCAGTTCTTC.

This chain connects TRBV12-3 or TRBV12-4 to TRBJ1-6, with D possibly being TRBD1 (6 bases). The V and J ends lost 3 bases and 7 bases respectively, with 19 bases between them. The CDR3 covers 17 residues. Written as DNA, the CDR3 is TGTGCCAGCAGTTTTACCCTAGGGGGGGGGCGCAATTCACCCCTCCACTTT. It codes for CASSFTLGGGRNSPLHF.

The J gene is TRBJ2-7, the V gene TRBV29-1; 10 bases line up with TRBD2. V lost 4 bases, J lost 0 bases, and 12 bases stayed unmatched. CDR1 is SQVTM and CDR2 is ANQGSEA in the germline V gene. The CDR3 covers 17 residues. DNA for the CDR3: TGCAGCGTTGGTGGGGCACTAGCGGGACGGAGCTCCTACGAGCAGTACTTC. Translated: CSVGGALAGRSSYEQYF.

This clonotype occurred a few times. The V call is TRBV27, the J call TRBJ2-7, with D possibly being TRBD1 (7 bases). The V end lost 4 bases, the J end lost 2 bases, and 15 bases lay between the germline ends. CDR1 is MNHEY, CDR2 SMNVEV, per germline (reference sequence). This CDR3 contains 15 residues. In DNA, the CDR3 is TGTGCCAGCAGTTCCCCGGACAGGAGGGCCTACGAGCAGTACTTC. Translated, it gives CASSSPDRRAYEQYF.

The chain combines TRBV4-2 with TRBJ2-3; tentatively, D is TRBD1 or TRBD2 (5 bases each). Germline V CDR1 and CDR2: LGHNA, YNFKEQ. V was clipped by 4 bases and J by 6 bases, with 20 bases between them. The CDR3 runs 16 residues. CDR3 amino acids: CASSREGRAQDDTQYF. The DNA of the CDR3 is TGTGCCAGCAGCCGCGAGGGACGGGCACAGGACGATACGCAGTATTTT.

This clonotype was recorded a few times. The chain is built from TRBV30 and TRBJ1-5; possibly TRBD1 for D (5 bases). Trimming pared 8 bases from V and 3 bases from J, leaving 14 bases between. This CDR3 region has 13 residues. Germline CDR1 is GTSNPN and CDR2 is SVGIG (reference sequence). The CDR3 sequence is CAGARGFNQPQHF. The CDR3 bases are TGTGCCGGGGCTAGGGGATTCAATCAGCCCCAGCATTTT. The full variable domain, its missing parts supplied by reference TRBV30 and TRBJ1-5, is SQTIHQWPATLVQPVGSPLSLECTVEGTSNPNLYWYRQAAGRGLQLLFYSVGIGQISSEVPQNLSASRPQDRQFILSSKKLLLSDSGFYLCAGARGFNQPQHFGDGTRLSIL.

This CDR3 reads CASKGETQYF. The DNA of the CDR3 is TGTGCCAGCAAGGGTGAGACCCAGTACTTC. The chain recombines TRBV21-1 with TRBJ2-5. TRBV21-1 is designated a pseudogene. The CDR3 runs to 10 residues.

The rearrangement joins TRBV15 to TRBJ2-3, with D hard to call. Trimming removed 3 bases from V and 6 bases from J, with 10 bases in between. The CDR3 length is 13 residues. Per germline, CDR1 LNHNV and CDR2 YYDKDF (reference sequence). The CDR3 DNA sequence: TGTGCCACCAGCAGGACCTTTGGCGATACGCAGTATTTT. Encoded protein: CATSRTFGDTQYF.

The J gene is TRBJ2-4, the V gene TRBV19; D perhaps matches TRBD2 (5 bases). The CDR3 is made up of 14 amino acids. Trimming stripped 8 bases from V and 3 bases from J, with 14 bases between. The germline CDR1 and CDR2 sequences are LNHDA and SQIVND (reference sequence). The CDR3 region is CASAEELGKNIQYF. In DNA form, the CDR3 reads TGTGCCAGTGCGGAGGAGCTCGGCAAAAACATTCAGTACTTC.

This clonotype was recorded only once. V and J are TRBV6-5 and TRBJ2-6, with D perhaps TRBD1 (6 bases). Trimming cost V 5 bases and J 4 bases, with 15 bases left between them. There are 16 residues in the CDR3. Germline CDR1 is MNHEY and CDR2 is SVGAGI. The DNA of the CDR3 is TGTGCCAGCAGTCGAATACAGGGCTTAGGGGCCAACGTCCTGACTTTC. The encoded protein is CASSRIQGLGANVLTF.

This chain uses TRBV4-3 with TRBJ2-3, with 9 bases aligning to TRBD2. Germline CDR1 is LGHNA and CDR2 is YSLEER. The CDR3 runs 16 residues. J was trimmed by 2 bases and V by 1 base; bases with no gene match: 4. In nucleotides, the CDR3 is TGCGCCAGCAGCCAAGGCGTAGCGGGGGTCACAGATACGCAGTATTTT. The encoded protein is CASSQGVAGVTDTQYF.

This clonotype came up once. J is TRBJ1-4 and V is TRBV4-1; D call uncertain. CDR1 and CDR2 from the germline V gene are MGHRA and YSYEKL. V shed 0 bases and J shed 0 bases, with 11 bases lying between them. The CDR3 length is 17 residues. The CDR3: CASSQEIRISTNEKLFF. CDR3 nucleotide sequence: TGCGCCAGCAGCCAAGAAATACGCATTTCAACTAATGAAAAACTGTTTTTT.

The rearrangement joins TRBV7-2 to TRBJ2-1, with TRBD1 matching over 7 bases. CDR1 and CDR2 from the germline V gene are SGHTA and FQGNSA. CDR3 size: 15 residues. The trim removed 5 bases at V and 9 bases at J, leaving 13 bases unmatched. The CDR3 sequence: CASSPRYFPGGEQFF. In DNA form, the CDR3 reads TGTGCCAGCAGCCCGAGATATTTCCCAGGGGGTGAGCAGTTCTTC.